What follows are 14 T cell receptor beta chains derived from one specimen sequenced in a study of blood T cell repertoires in COVID-19. Assay: immunoSEQ multiplex PCR; the TCRdb copy retains only in-frame clones and omits some. This table has 220,000 or so clones, around 84% appearing once. Sequencing was performed on PBMCs or T cells enriched from blood (not recorded which). The origin of the receptors is a woman between 40 and 50 years old who had recovered from COVID-19.

The chain has TRBV7-2 and TRBJ2-5; 11 bases are shared with TRBD2. Germline trimming cut 3 bases from V and 5 bases from J; bases unmatched to any gene: 11. This CDR3 has 17 amino acids. In germline, CDR1 is SGHTA, CDR2 FQGNSA. The CDR3: CASSFWGLAALGETQYF. The CDR3 region has the DNA TGTGCCAGCAGCTTCTGGGGACTAGCGGCCTTGGGGGAGACCCAGTACTTC.

The chain joins TRBV29-1 to TRBJ2-3; no reliable D call. CDR1 is SQVTM, CDR2 ANQGSEA, per germline. Trimming cost V 0 bases and J 6 bases, with 13 bases left between them. This CDR3 has 14 amino acids. CDR3: CSVEDSGHSDTQYF. The CDR3 DNA sequence: TGCAGCGTTGAAGATTCGGGTCATTCGGATACGCAGTATTTT.

V and J are TRBV28 and TRBJ1-1; perhaps TRBD1 as D (6 bases). Per germline, CDR1 MDHEN and CDR2 SYDVKM. The V end lost 6 bases, the J end lost 1 base, and 6 bases lay between the germline ends. The CDR3 consists of 12 residues. The CDR3, as DNA: TGTGCCAGCAGGACAGGGAACACTGAAGCTTTCTTT. Amino acids: CASRTGNTEAFF. The variable domain in full, completed from reference TRBV28 and TRBJ1-1, reads DVKVTQSSRYLVKRTGEKVFLECVQDMDHENMFWYRQDPGLGLRLIYFSYDVKMKEKGDIPEGYSVSREKKERFSLILESASTNQTSMYLCASRTGNTEAFFGQGTRLTVV.

V and J are TRBV12-3 or TRBV12-4 and TRBJ2-7; possibly TRBD1 for D (6 bases). V lost 5 bases and J lost 3, with 8 bases in between. This CDR3 region has 12 residues. The CDR3 loop reads CASSEQGYEQYF. CDR3 bases: TGTGCCAGCAGTGAACAGGGCTACGAGCAGTACTTC.

V is TRBV28 and J is TRBJ1-2; no clear D. V was shortened by 3 bases and J by 9 bases, with 8 bases between the two germline ends. Germline values: CDR1 MDHEN, CDR2 SYDVKM. The CDR3 is 11 amino acids. CDR3: CASSLARSYTF. In nucleotides, the CDR3 is TGTGCCAGCAGTTTGGCCAGAAGCTACACCTTC.

The rearrangement uses TRBV10-3 and TRBJ2-5; perhaps TRBD2 as D (5 bases). Between the trimmed V and J ends, which lost 4 bases and 1 base, there was a span of 7 bases. There are 13 residues in the CDR3. In germline, CDR1 is ENHRY, CDR2 SYGVKD. In DNA form, the CDR3 reads TGTGCCATCAGTGGTAGCGCCCAAGAGACCCAGTACTTC. It codes for CAISGSAQETQYF.

The chain joins TRBV27 to TRBJ1-5, with 7 positions matching TRBD1. Germline V gene lookup returns CDR1 MNHEY and CDR2 SMNVEV (reference sequence). The CDR3 consists of 15 residues. Germline trimming cut 8 bases from V and 4 bases from J; bases unmatched to any gene: 11. This CDR3 reads CASSWTGDFNQPQHF. The CDR3 coding sequence is TGTGCCAGCTCATGGACAGGAGACTTTAATCAGCCCCAGCATTTT.

The V gene is TRBV19, the J gene TRBJ2-2; 10 nucleotides match TRBD2. The CDR3 has 15 residues. Trimming took 2 bases from V and 7 from J; bases not matched to a gene: 4. Looked up from germline, CDR1 is LNHDA and CDR2 is SQIVND (reference sequence). CDR3 bases: TGTGCCAGTAGTATAAGCGGGAGGGCCGGCGGGGAGCTGTTTTTT. Its protein product is CASSISGRAGGELFF.

The rearrangement uses TRBV9 and TRBJ2-5, with D possibly matching TRBD2 (5 bases). The CDR3 contains 15 residues. V lost 2 bases to trimming and J lost 0 bases, with 11 bases between them. Germline-derived CDR1 and CDR2 are SGDLS and YYNGEE. In DNA form, the CDR3 reads TGTGCCAGCAGCGTCGGTCCGGGGTACCAAGAGACCCAGTACTTC. Translated: CASSVGPGYQETQYF.

The chain is built from TRBV9 and TRBJ2-1, with 14 bases matching TRBD2. The ends lost 3 bases at V and 6 bases at J; junction bases unmatched: 14. CDR1 and CDR2 from the germline V gene are SGDLS and YYNGEE. This CDR3 has 19 residues. This CDR3 is CASSAGLAGGQRRLNEQFF. The CDR3 nucleotides read TGTGCCAGCAGCGCAGGACTAGCGGGAGGCCAACGAAGACTCAATGAGCAGTTCTTC.

The CDR3 loop reads CASSFGGYTEAFF. In DNA, the CDR3 is TGCGCCAGCAGCTTTGGCGGATACACTGAAGCTTTCTTT. The chain employs TRBV5-1 and TRBJ1-1; no definite D call. From germline, CDR1 is SGHRS and CDR2 YFSETQ. CDR3 length equals 13 residues. V was clipped by 2 bases and J by 3 bases, with 8 bases between them.

The chain carries TRBV7-2 and TRBJ2-7, with D hard to call. CDR3 length equals 14 residues. Deletions cut 4 bases from V and 0 bases from J, with 10 bases between. The V gene's germline CDR1 is SGHTA and CDR2 FQGNSA. For the CDR3, the DNA is TGTGCCAGCAGCTATGCCCCGAGCTCCTACGAGCAGTACTTC. Protein sequence: CASSYAPSSYEQYF.

V gene TRBV5-1 combines with J gene TRBJ2-1, with D possibly matching TRBD1 (6 bases). This CDR3 spans 13 amino acids. Trimming took off 3 bases at V and 11 bases at J, with 15 bases between the two ends. Per the germline V gene, CDR1 is SGHRS and CDR2 is YFSETQ. The CDR3 sequence: CASSSSTGNKQFF. Written as DNA, the CDR3 is TGCGCCAGCAGCTCCTCGACAGGAAACAAGCAGTTCTTC.

V and J are TRBV15 and TRBJ1-1; 10 positions agree with TRBD1. Germline CDR1 is LNHNV and CDR2 is YYDKDF (reference sequence). The CDR3 runs 17 residues. V was clipped by 0 bases and J by 9 bases; unmatched bases: 13. CDR3 sequence reads: CATSRDKTRDRGSQAFF. CDR3 coding DNA: TGTGCCACCAGCAGAGACAAGACAAGGGACAGGGGATCGCAAGCTTTCTTT.